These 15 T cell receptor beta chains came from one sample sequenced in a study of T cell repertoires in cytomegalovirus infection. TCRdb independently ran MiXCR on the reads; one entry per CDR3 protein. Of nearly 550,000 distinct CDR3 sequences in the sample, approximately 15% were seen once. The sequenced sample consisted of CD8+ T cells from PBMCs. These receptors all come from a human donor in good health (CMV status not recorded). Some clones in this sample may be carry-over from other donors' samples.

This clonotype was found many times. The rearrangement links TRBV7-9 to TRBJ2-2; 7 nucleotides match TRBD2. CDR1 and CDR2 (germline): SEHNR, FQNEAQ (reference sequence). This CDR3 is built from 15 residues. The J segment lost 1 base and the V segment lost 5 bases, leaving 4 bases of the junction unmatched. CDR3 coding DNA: TGTGCCAGCAGCCCCCAGCGGGGGAACACCGGGGAGCTGTTTTTT. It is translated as CASSPQRGNTGELFF.

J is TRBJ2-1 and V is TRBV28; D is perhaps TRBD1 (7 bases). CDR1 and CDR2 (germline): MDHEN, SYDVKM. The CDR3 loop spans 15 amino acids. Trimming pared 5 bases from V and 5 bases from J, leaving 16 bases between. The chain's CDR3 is CASSGDSGLNNEQFF. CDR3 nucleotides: TGTGCCAGCAGTGGGGACAGCGGGCTTAACAATGAGCAGTTCTTC.

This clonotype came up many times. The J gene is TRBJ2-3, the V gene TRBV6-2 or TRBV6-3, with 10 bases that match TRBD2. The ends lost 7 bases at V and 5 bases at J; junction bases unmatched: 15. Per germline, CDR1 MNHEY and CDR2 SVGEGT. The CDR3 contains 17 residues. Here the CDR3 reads CASTHPASGRVEDTQYF. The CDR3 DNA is TGTGCCAGCACTCACCCGGCTAGCGGGAGAGTAGAAGATACGCAGTATTTT.

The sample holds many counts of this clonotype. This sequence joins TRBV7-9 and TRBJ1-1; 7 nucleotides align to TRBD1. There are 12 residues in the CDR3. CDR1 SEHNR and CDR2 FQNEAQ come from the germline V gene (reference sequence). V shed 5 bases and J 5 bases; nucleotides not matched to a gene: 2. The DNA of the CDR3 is TGTGCCAGCAGCGGCAGGGGGACTGAAGCTTTCTTT. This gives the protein CASSGRGTEAFF.

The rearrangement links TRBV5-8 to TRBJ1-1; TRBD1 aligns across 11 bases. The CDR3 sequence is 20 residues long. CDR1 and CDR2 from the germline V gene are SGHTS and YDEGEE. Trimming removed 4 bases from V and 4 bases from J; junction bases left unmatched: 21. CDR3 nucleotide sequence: TGTGCCAGCAGCGCGCCACCGGGACAGGGGGTTTTTTACGGGATCACTGAAGCTTTCTTT. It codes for CASSAPPGQGVFYGITEAFF.

DNA for the CDR3: TGTGCCAGCAGCGTAACAGGGGCTGGGGCCAACGTCCTGACTTTC. This codes for CASSVTGAGANVLTF. The chain recombines TRBV9 with TRBJ2-6; 7 bases line up with TRBD1. The J segment lost 2 bases and the V segment lost 1 base, leaving 0 bases of the junction unmatched. The CDR3 has 15 residues. Germline V CDR1 and CDR2: SGDLS, YYNGEE.

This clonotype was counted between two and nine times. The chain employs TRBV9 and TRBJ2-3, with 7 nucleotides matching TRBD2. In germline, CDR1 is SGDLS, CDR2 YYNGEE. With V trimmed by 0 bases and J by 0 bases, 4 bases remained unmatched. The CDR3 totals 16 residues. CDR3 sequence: CASSVAGGASTDTQYF. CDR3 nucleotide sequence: TGTGCCAGCAGCGTAGCGGGGGGAGCTAGCACAGATACGCAGTATTTT.

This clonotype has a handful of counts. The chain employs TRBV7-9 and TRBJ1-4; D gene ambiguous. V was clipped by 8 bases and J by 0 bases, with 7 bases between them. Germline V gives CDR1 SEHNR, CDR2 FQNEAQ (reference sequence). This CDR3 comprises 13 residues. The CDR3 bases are TGTGCCAGCCTCGGAACAACTAATGAAAAACTGTTTTTT. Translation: CASLGTTNEKLFF.

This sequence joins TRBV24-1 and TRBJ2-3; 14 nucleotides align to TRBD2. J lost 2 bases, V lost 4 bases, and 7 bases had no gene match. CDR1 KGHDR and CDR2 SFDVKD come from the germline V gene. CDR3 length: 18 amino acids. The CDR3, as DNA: TGTGCCACCAGTGAGCCCAGGACTAGCGGGAGGAACACAGATACGCAGTATTTT. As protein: CATSEPRTSGRNTDTQYF.

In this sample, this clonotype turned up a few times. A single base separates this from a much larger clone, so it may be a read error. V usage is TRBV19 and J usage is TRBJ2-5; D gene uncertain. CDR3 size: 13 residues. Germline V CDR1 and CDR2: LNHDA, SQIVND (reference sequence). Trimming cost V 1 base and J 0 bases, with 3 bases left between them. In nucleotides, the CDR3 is TGTGCCAGTAGTATAGGGAACCAAGAGACCCAGTACTTC. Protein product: CASSIGNQETQYF.

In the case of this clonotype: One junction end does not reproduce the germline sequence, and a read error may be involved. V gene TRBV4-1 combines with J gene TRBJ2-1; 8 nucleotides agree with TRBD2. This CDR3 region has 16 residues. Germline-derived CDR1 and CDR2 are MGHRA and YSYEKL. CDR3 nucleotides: TGTGCCAGCAGCCAAGTAGCGGGGAGCTCCTACAATGAGCAGTTCTTC. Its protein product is CASSQVAGSSYNEQFF.

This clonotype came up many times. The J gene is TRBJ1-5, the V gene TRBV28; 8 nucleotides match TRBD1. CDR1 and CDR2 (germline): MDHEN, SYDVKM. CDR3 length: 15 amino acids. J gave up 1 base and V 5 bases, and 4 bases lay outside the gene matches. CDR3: CASSPHRGSNQPQHF. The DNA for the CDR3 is TGTGCCAGCAGTCCCCACAGGGGGAGCAATCAGCCCCAGCATTTT.

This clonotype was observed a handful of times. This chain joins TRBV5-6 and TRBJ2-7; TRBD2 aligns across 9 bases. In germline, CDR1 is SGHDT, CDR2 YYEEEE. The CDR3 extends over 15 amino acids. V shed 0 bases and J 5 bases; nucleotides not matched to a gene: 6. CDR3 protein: CASSLAAGGRDEQYF. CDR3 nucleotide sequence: TGTGCCAGCAGCTTGGCAGCGGGGGGCCGGGACGAGCAGTACTTC.

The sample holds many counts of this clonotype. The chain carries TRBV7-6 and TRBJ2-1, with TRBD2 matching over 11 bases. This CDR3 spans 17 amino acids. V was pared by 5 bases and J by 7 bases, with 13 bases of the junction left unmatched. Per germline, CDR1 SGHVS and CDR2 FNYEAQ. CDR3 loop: CASSPAGLAARPNEQFF. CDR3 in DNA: TGTGCCAGCAGCCCGGCGGGACTAGCGGCCCGCCCTAATGAGCAGTTCTTC.

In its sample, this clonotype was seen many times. This chain's CDR3 is CASSPAMTTFSNQPQHF. CDR3 in DNA: TGTGCCAGCAGTCCGGCCATGACGACTTTTAGCAATCAGCCCCAGCATTTT. The rearrangement links TRBV27 to TRBJ1-5, with D unresolved. From germline, CDR1 is MNHEY and CDR2 SMNVEV (reference sequence). V lost 5 bases, J lost 0 bases, and 17 bases lay in between. This CDR3 is built from 17 residues.